This T cell receptor (beta chain) was sequenced in a study of blood T cells in healthy people across ages (dated by TCRdb to 2015 to 2017). In the study overall: In model experiments, template switching captured roughly one uniquely barcoded TCR beta cDNA molecule for every two T cells. To track age-related changes in TCR beta repertoire diversity, the study relied on deep sequencing normalized with unique cDNA molecular identifiers. Donors of different ages were randomly distributed across sequencing lanes to avoid experimental bias. Four age groups were formed from the donors: young (average approximately 16 years), middle-aged (approximately 40), aged (approximately 60) and long-lived (around 82). The study analyzed two additional independent replicas of 1 million unique cDNA reads from the same blood draw for two donors, one aged 18 to 30 and one aged 80 or older.

Library preparation employed 5' RACE. This sample was sequenced with an Illumina HiSeq 2500. A second PCR of about 7 to 12 cycles was run with a J-beta primer mix and a sample-barcoded 5' primer. A unique molecular identifier was introduced onto each TCR beta cDNA molecule by a template-switch 5' adaptor carrying 12 random nucleotides. Each sample yielded at least 3 million CDR3-containing paired-end reads. The Mint cDNA synthesis kit, primed by a TRBC-specific oligonucleotide, was used to synthesize first-strand cDNA from all RNA. After uracil-DNA glycosylase treatment, a first 18-cycle PCR used universal primers M1SS and BC2_uni_R on all cDNA. In the authors' own workflow: Normalization of each sample was performed by random selection of 1 million high-quality reads, each carrying a distinct molecular identifier. Instead of being binned into consensus sequences, reads with shared molecular identifiers were discarded. MiTCR, run with a Q25 quality threshold and the strictest error-elimination algorithm, handled CDR3 identification, clonotype clustering and error correction. A nonparametric unseen species model using Euler transformation provided a lower-bound estimate of total TCR beta diversity. TCRdb reanalyzed the raw reads on its own, using fastp at Q25 for trimming and MiXCR for clone calling, and kept in-frame beta chains. Records with the same CDR3 protein are collapsed into one entry carrying the most frequent genes and DNA. The V and J calls reflect TCRdb's pipeline rather than the authors' work. For this sample the table gives over 700,000 distinct CDR3 sequences, of which 53% were detected only once. The ten largest clonotypes hold around 41% of the sample.

On this clonotype: Its antigen specificity is not known. No base quality information exists; no much larger clone differs at one position.

What the research found in general, with its limitations: Estimates of total diversity based on one million sequenced T cells were regarded as lower bounds and as underestimates. Bulk unsorted PBMC profiling prevented conclusive comparison of naive and antigen-experienced compartments. The long-lived group showed more naive CD4+ T cells, fewer expanded clones and increased TCR diversity than the aged group, suggesting age selection. Observed TCR beta diversity per million T cells fell roughly linearly with age, and a significant reduction was already apparent by age about 36. Because the CMV infection status of the donors was unknown, age-related changes in expanded clonotypes may potentially have been confounded. Observed TCR beta diversity correlated strongly with the percentage of naive T cells measured by flow cytometry.

Systemically healthy Caucasian individuals from Russia, 35 to 50 in total and aged about 6 to 100 years, were included as donors. Each donor gave approximately 9.3 milliliters of peripheral blood, collected into EDTA-treated Vacutainer tubes. PBMCs were isolated by Ficoll-Paque density-gradient centrifugation, with at least 6.5 million obtained per sample. Total RNA was extracted from PBMCs with Trizol reagent, with at least 6 micrograms obtained per sample. Naive CD45RAhigh/CD27high T cell percentages were measured by flow cytometry on a PBMC aliquot from every donor. This clonotype was obtained from a man older than 75 in good health. Material for sequencing was blood.

The DNA sequence reads TGCAGTGCTCTGGCGACTAGCGGGAGACGGCAAGAGACCCAGTACTTC. It is translated as CSALATSGRRQETQYF. The chain employs TRBV20-1 and TRBJ2-5, with TRBD2 matching 12 junction bases. The germline V gene (reference sequence) sets CDR1 to DFQATT and CDR2 to SNEGSKA. The junction shows trimming of 5 bases on V and 2 bases on J, and the gene matches do not reach 9 bases of it. Including the terminal cysteine and phenylalanine, the CDR3 comprises 16 residues. The only DNA kept is the CDR3, 48 bases in frame from the first base.